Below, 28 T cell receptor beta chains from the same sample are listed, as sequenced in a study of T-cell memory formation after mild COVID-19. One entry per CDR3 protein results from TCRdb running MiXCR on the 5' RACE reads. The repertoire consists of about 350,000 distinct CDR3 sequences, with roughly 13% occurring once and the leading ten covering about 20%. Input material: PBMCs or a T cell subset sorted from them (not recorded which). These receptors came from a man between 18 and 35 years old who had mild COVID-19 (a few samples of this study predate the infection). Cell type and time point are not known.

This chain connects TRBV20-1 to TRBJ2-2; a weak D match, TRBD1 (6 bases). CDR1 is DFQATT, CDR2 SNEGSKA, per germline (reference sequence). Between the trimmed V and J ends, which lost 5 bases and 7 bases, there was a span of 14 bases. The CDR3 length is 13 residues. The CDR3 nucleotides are TGCAGTGCTGATAACAGGGACGGCGGGGAGCTGTTTTTT. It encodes CSADNRDGGELFF.

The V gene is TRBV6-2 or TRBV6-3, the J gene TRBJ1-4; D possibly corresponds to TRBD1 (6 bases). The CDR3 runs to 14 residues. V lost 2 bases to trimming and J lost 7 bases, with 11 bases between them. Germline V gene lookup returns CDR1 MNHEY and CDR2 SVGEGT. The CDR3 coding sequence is TGTGCCAGCAGTTACGACACAGGGCCTGAAAAACTGTTTTTT. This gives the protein CASSYDTGPEKLFF.

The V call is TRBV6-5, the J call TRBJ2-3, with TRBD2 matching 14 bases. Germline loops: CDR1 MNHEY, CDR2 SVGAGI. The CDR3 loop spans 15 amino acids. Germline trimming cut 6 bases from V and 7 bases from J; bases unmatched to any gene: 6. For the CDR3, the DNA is TGTGCCAGCAGAAGACTAGCGGGGGGGCCGCATACGCAGTATTTT. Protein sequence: CASRRLAGGPHTQYF.

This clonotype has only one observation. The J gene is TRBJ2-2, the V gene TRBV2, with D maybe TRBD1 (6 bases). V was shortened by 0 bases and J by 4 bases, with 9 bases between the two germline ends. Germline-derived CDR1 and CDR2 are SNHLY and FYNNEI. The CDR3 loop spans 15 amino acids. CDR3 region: CASSEAVGGTGELFF. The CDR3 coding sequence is TGTGCCAGCAGTGAAGCGGTAGGGGGCACCGGGGAGCTGTTTTTT.

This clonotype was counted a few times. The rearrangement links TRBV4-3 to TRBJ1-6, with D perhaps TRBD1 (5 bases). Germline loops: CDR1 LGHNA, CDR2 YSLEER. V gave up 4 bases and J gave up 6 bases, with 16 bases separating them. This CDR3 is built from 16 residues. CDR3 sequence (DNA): TGCGCCAGCAGCCGAAGCAGCGGGGGAACTAATTCACCCCTCCACTTT. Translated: CASSRSSGGTNSPLHF.

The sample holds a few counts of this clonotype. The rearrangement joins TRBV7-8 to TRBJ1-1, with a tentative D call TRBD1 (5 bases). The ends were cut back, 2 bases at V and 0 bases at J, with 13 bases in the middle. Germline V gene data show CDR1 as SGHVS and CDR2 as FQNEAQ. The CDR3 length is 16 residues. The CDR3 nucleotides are TGTGCCAGCAGCTTATTGGCAGGGCTTATGAACACTGAAGCTTTCTTT. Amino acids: CASSLLAGLMNTEAFF. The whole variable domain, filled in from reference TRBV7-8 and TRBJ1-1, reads GAGVSQSPRYKVAKRGQDVALRCDPISGHVSLFWYQQALGQGPEFLTYFQNEAQLDKSGLPSDRFFAERPEGSVSTLKIQRTQQEDSAVYLCASSLLAGLMNTEAFFGQGTRLTVV.

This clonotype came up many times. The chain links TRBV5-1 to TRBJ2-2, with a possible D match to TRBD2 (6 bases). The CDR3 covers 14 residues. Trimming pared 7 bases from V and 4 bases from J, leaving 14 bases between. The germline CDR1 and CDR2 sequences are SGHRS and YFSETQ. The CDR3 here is CASRDMGGTGELFF. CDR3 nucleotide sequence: TGCGCCAGCCGAGATATGGGGGGCACCGGGGAGCTGTTTTTT.

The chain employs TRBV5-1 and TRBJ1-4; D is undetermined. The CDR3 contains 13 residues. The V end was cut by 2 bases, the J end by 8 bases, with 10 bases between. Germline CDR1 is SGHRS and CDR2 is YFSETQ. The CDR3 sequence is CASSFETGEKLFF. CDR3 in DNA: TGCGCCAGCAGCTTTGAGACCGGGGAAAAACTGTTTTTT.

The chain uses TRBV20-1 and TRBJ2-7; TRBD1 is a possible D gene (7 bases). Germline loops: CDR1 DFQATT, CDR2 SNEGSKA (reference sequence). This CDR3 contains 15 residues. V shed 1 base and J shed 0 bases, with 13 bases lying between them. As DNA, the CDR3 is TGCAGTGCTAGAGGACCGGGGGACAGCTCCTACGAGCAGTACGTC. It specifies CSARGPGDSSYEQYV.

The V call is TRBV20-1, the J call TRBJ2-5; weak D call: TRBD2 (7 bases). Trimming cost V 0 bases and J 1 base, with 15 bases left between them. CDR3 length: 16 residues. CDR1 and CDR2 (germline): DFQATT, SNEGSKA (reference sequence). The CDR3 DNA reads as TGCAGTGCTAGAGATATTGCGGGGGCCCCCCAAGAGACCCAGTACTTC. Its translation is CSARDIAGAPQETQYF.

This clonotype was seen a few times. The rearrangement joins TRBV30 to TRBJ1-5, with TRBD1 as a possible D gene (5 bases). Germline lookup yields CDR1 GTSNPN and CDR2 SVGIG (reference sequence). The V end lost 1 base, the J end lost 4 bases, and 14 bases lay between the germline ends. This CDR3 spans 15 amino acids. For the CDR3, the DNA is TGTGCCTGGAGTGAAGGGACCTCGGGTAATCAGCCCCAGCATTTT. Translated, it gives CAWSEGTSGNQPQHF.

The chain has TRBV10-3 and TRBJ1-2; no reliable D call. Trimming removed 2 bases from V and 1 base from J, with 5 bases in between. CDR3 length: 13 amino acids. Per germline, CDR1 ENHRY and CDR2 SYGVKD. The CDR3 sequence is CAISEGVNYGYTF. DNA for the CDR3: TGTGCCATCAGTGAGGGGGTTAACTATGGCTACACCTTC.

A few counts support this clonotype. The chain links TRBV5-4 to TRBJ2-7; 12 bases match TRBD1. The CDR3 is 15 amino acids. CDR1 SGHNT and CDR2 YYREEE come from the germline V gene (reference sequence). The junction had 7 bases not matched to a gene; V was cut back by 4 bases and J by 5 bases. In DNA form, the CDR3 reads TGTGCCAGCAGCACCCGGGACAGGGGGCCTAACGAGCAGTACGTC. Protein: CASSTRDRGPNEQYV.

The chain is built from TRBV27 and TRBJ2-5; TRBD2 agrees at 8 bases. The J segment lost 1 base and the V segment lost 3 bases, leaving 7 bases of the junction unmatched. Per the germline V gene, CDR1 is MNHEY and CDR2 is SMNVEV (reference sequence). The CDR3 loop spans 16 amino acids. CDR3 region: CASSFQAGVRQETQYF. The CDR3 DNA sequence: TGTGCCAGCAGTTTCCAAGCGGGGGTCCGCCAAGAGACCCAGTACTTC.

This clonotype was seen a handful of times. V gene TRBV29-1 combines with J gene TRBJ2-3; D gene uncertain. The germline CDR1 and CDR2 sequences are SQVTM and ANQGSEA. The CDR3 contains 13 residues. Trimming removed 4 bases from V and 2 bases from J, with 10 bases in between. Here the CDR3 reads CSVASKLTDTQYF. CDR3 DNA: TGCAGCGTTGCTTCCAAACTCACAGATACGCAGTATTTT.

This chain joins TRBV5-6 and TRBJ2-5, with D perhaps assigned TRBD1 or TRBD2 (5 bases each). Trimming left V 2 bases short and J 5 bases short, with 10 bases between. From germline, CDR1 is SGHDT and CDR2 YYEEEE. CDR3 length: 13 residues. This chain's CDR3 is CASSFEGLETQYF. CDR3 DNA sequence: TGTGCCAGCAGCTTTGAGGGGTTGGAGACCCAGTACTTC. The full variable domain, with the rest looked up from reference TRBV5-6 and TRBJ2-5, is DAGVTQSPTHLIKTRGQQVTLRCSPKSGHDTVSWYQQALGQGPQFIFQYYEEEERQRGNFPDRFSGHQFPNYSSELNVNALLLGDSALYLCASSFEGLETQYFGPGTRLLVL.

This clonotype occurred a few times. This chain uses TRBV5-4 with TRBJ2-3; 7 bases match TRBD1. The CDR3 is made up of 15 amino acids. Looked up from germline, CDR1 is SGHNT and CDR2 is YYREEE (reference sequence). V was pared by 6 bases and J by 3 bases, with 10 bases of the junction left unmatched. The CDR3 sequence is CASKSFGTETDTQYF. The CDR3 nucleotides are TGTGCCAGCAAATCGTTCGGGACAGAAACAGATACGCAGTATTTT.

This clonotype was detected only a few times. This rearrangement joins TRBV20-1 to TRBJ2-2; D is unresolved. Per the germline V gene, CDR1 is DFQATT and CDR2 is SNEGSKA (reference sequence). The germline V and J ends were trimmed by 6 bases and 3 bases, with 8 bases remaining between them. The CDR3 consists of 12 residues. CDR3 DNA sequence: TGCAGTGCGGCCGGATACACCGGGGAGCTGTTTTTT. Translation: CSAAGYTGELFF.

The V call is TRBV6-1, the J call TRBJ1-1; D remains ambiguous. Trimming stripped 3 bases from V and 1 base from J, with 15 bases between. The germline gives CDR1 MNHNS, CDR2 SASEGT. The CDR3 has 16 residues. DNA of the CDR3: TGTGCCAGCAGTGACGGTGCTCGGGTGGGGAACACTGAAGCTTTCTTT. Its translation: CASSDGARVGNTEAFF.

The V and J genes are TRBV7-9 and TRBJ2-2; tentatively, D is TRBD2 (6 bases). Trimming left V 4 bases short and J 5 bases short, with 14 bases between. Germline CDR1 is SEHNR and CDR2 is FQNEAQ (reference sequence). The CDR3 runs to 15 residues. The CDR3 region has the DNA TGTGCCAGCAGCTACTCCGGGGGTCGGACCGGGGAGCTGTTTTTT. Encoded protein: CASSYSGGRTGELFF.

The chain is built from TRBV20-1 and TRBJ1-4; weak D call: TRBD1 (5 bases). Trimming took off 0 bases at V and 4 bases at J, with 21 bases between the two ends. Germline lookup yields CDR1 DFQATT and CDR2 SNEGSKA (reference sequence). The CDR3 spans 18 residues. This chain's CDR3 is CSARDWQGRGPGNEKLFF. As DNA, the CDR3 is TGCAGTGCTAGAGATTGGCAGGGAAGGGGTCCGGGTAATGAAAAACTGTTTTTT.

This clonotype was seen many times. In DNA form, the CDR3 reads TGTGCCACCAGTGATGGAGGAATCACAGATACGCAGTATTTT. Protein: CATSDGGITDTQYF. The genes are TRBV24-1 and TRBJ2-3; maybe TRBD2 (5 bases). The CDR3 covers 14 residues. Trimming removed 3 bases at V and 2 bases at J, with 8 bases between. Germline CDR1 reads KGHDR; CDR2 reads SFDVKD.

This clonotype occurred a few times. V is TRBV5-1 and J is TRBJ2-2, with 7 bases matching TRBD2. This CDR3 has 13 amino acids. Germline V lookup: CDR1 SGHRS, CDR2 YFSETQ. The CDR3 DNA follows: TGCGGGACATCCCGGGGGGACACCGGGGAGCTGTTTTTT. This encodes CGTSRGDTGELFF.

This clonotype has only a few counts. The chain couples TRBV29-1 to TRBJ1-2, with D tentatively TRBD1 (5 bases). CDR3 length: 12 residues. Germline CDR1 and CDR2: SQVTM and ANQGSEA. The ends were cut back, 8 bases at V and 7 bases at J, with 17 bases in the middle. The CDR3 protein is CSTPGPLFGYTF. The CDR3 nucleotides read TGCAGCACCCCGGGACCGCTGTTTGGCTACACCTTC.

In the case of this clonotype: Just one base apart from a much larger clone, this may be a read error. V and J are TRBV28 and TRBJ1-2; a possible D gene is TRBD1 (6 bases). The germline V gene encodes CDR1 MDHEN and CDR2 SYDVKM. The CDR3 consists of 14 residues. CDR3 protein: CSSRLVTGRYGYTF. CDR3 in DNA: TGTTCCAGCAGATTGGTGACAGGTCGCTATGGCTACACCTTC.

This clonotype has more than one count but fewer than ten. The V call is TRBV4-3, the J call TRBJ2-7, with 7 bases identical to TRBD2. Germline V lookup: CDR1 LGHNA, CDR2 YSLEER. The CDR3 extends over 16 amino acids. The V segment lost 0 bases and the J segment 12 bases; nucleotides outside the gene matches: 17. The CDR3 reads CASSQESIPGRASPYV. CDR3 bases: TGCGCCAGCAGCCAAGAATCGATTCCAGGGAGGGCGTCTCCGTACGTC.

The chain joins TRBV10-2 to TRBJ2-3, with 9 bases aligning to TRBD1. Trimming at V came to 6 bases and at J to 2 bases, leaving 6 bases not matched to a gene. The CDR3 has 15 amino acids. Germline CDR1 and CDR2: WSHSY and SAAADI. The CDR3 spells CASRMDRGTTDTQYF. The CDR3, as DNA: TGCGCCAGCAGGATGGACAGGGGTACCACAGATACGCAGTATTTT.

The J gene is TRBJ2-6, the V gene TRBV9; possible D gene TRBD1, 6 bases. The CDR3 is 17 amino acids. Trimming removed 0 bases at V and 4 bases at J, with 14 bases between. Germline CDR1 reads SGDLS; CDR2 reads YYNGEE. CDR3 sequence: CASSVAGQPTGANVLTF. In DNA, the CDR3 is TGTGCCAGCAGCGTAGCCGGACAGCCGACGGGGGCCAACGTCCTGACTTTC. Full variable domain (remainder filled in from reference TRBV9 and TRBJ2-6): DSGVTQTPKHLITATGQRVTLRCSPRSGDLSVYWYQQSLDQGLQFLIQYYNGEERAKGNILERFSAQQFPDLHSELNLSSLELGDSALYFCASSVAGQPTGANVLTFGAGSRLTVL.